This T cell receptor (beta chain) was documented in a study of glioma-infiltrating T cells. General study findings and limits: Very few CDR3 sequences were shared between tissue and blood. Tissue-blood divergence was below expectation in non-neoplastic patients, above in gliomas.

V dropped 0 bases and J dropped 6 bases, with 13 bases sitting between them. Germline lookup yields CDR1 SGDLS and CDR2 YYNGEE. The CDR3 covers 14 residues. Details on this clonotype: Antigen specificity is unknown.

The iRepertoire nested amplicon-rescue multiplex PCR amplified TCR alpha and beta CDR3s from RNA. Tissue mRNA or PBMC total RNA, 100-400 ng, went into one-step reverse transcription and amplification. Each CDR3 protein gets one entry after TCRdb re-called the multiplex PCR reads with MiXCR. Of about 3,900 distinct CDR3 sequences in the sample, about 28% were seen once. The clonotype was recovered from a human donor with low-grade glioma or glioblastoma, undergoing nonglioma brain surgery, or in good health (not recorded which). Sequenced: glioma tissue, nonneoplastic brain tissue, or PBMCs (not recorded which). This chain connects TRBV9 to TRBJ2-7; unclear D gene. CDR3 bases: TGTGCCAGCAGCGTAGGGCAGCCAAGTGGCGAGCAGTACTTC. Encoded protein: CASSVGQPSGEQYF.